This TCR beta chain was observed in a study of blood T cell repertoires in COVID-19. Study at large: In each case, the material was cDNA or gDNA derived from T cells, B-cell-depleted T cells, or PBMCs.

Study processing details: Estimated nucleated cell counts came from reference gene primer amplification. Sequencing used immunoSEQ multiplex PCR; TCRdb keeps in-frame clones, though not all of them. The DNA was the basis for D and trimming; V, J and clone size are from that table. Of roughly 230,000 clones listed, over 75% are singletons. Trimming stripped 3 bases from V and 6 bases from J, with 21 bases between. The germline V gene has CDR1 SGHTS and CDR2 YDEGEE. The CDR3 contains 17 residues. The V and J genes are TRBV5-8 and TRBJ1-4, with TRBD1 as a possible D gene (6 bases). The TCR comes from a man aged 45 to 65 with COVID-19, enrolled during active disease. The sample taken for sequencing was peripheral blood. CDR3 bases: TGTGCCAGCAGCTCTCCGGGGGGGGGCGTTTGGGATGAAAAACTGTTTTTT. It is translated as CASSSPGGGVWDEKLFF. Full variable domain (missing parts from reference TRBV5-8 and TRBJ1-4): EAGVTQSPTHLIKTRGQQATLRCSPISGHTSVYWYQQALGLGLQFLLWYDEGEERNRGNFPPRFSGRQFPNYSSELNVNALELEDSALYLCASSSPGGGVWDEKLFFGSGTQLSVL.